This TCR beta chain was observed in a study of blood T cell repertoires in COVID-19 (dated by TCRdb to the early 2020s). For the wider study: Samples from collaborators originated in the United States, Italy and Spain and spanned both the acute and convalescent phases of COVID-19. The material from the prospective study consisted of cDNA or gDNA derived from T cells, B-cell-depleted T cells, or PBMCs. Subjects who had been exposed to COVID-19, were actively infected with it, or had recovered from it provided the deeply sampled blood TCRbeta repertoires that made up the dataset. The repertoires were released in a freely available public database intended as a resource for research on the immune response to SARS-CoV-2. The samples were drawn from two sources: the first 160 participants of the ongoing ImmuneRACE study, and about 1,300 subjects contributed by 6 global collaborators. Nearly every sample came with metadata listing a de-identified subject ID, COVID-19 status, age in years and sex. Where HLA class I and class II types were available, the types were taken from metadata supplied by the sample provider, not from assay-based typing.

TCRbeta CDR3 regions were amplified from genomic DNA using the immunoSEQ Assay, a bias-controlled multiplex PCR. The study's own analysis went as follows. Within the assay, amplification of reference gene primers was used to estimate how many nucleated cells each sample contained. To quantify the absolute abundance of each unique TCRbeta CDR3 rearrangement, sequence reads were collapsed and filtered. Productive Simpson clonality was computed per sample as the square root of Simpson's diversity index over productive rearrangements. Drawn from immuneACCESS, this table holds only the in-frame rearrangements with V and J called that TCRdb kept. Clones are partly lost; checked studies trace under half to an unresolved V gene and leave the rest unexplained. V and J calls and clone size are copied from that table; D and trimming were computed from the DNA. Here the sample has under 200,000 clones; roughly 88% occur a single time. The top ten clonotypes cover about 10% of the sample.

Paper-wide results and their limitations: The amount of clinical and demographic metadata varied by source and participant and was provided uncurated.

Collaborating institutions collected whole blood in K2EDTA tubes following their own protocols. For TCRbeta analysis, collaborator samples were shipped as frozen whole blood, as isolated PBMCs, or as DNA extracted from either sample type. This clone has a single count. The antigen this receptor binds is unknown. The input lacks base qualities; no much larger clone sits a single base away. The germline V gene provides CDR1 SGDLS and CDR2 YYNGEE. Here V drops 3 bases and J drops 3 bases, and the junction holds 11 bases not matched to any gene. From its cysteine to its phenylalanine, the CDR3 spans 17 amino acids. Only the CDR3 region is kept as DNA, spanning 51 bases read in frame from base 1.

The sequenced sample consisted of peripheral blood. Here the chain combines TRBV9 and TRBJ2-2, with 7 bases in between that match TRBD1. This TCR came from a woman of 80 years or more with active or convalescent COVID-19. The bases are TGTGCCAGCAGCGGGCGACTCGGACAGGTGGACACCGGGGAGCTGTTTTTT. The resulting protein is CASSGRLGQVDTGELFF.